Listed here are 26 T cell receptor beta chains from one sample, sequenced in a study of cytomegalovirus exposure and HLA in healthy donors. With 60 Vbeta and 13 Jbeta primers, the PCR was carried out. Libraries were prepared by immunoSEQ multiplex PCR; TCRdb keeps only in-frame clonotypes and omits some of them. The sample records some 140,000 clones, 70% to 80% being singletons. Input material: PBMCs. These receptors were collected from a man aged 25-40 years in good health and CMV-seronegative.

This rearrangement joins TRBV4-3 to TRBJ1-5; possibly TRBD1 for D (6 bases). CDR3 length equals 17 residues. Germline-derived CDR1 and CDR2 are LGHNA and YSLEER. Trimming took 0 bases from V and 5 from J, leaving 17 bases between them. Here the CDR3 reads CASSQELTRGFHQPQHF. As DNA, the CDR3 is TGCGCCAGCAGCCAAGAACTGACCAGGGGCTTCCATCAGCCCCAGCATTTT.

This clone was picked up one time. The J gene is TRBJ1-1, the V gene TRBV6-5, with a weak D call TRBD1 (6 bases). CDR3 size: 13 residues. From germline, CDR1 is MNHEY and CDR2 SVGAGI. Trimming left V 8 bases short and J 0 bases short, with 10 bases between. As DNA, the CDR3 is TGTGCCAGCGGAACAGGGCTGAACACTGAAGCTTTCTTT. Translating it yields CASGTGLNTEAFF.

This clone was counted a few times. The chain couples TRBV4-1 to TRBJ1-2; TRBD1 aligns across 7 bases. J was trimmed by 4 bases and V by 1 base; bases with no gene match: 6. CDR3 size: 15 residues. Germline lookup yields CDR1 MGHRA and CDR2 YSYEKL. CDR3 protein: CASSQVYPGGYGYTF. CDR3 coding DNA: TGCGCCAGCAGCCAAGTTTATCCAGGGGGCTATGGCTACACCTTC.

The V call is TRBV5-1, the J call TRBJ2-7; 9 bases match TRBD1. Germline CDR1 SGHRS, CDR2 YFSETQ. Losses at the gene ends were 5 bases for V and 3 bases for J; bases not matched to a gene: 9. The CDR3 loop spans 15 amino acids. The CDR3 DNA sequence: TGCGCCAGCAGGCCGTGGACAGGGGCAGACTACGAGCAGTACTTC. It codes for CASRPWTGADYEQYF.

The rearrangement joins TRBV5-8 to TRBJ2-3; the D gene is possibly TRBD1 (5 bases). The germline gives CDR1 SGHTS, CDR2 YDEGEE. V was pared by 0 bases and J by 5 bases, with 13 bases between. The CDR3 is 15 residues long. The CDR3 DNA follows: TGTGCCAGCAGCTTGGATGGCAGGGTCGGAGATACGCAGTATTTT. Its protein is CASSLDGRVGDTQYF.

The rearrangement joins TRBV4-2 to TRBJ2-4; 9 nucleotides agree with TRBD1. The CDR3 is 19 amino acids. The germline V gene has CDR1 LGHNA and CDR2 YNFKEQ. After removal of 0 bases from V and 0 bases from J, the junction contained 9 bases not matched to a gene. CDR3 nucleotide sequence: TGTGCCAGCAGCCAAGATCGGGACAGGGATAAACTAGCCAAAAACATTCAGTACTTC. Translation gives CASSQDRDRDKLAKNIQYF.

The V and J genes are TRBV29-1 and TRBJ1-5, with TRBD1 identical over 7 bases. Germline V gene data show CDR1 as SQVTM and CDR2 as ANQGSEA. J lost 0 bases, V lost 5 bases, and 4 bases had no gene match. This CDR3 contains 14 residues. CDR3 nucleotides: TGCAGCGTTAGGACAGGCTATAGCAATCAGCCCCAGCATTTT. Protein product: CSVRTGYSNQPQHF.

The chain joins TRBV16 to TRBJ2-3, with 7 bases matching TRBD2. V was pared by 8 bases and J by 6 bases, with 17 bases of the junction left unmatched. Germline CDR1 is KGHSY and CDR2 is FQNENV. The CDR3 is made up of 16 amino acids. The CDR3 region is CASAAGDSPNRDTQYF. The CDR3 bases are TGTGCCAGCGCCGCGGGGGATTCGCCTAATAGGGATACGCAGTATTTT. Full variable domain (rest looked up from reference TRBV16 and TRBJ2-3): GEEVAQTPKHLVRGEGQKAKLYCAPIKGHSYVFWYQQVLKNEFKFLISFQNENVFDETGMPKERFSAKCLPNSPCSLEIQATKLEDSAVYFCASAAGDSPNRDTQYFGPGTRLTVL.

This clone was recorded once. The rearrangement links TRBV6-1 to TRBJ2-7; D gene ambiguous. V gave up 7 bases and J gave up 4 bases, with 14 bases separating them. The germline V gene has CDR1 MNHNS and CDR2 SASEGT. The CDR3 has 13 amino acids. The CDR3 DNA reads as TGTGCCAGCAAAATCCGAAAGACATACGAGCAGTACTTC. Protein sequence: CASKIRKTYEQYF.

Only a few counts were recorded for this clone. The DNA for the CDR3 is TGCGCCAGCAGTTACGGGACAGAAGCTTTCTTT. Its translation is CASSYGTEAFF. The gene calls are TRBV5-1 and TRBJ1-1; TRBD1 is a possible D gene (6 bases). The germline V gene has CDR1 SGHRS and CDR2 YFSETQ. Deletions cut 5 bases from V and 8 bases from J, with 10 bases between. The CDR3 is 11 residues long.

This clone occurred a few times. The V and J genes are TRBV19 and TRBJ1-1; the D gene is possibly TRBD1 (5 bases). This CDR3 contains 11 residues. Per the germline V gene, CDR1 is LNHDA and CDR2 is SQIVND (reference sequence). V was clipped by 5 bases and J by 7 bases, with 8 bases between them. For the CDR3, the DNA is TGTGCCAGTAGTTACCAGGGTGAAGCTTTCTTT. Translation: CASSYQGEAFF.

CDR3 residues: CASSVEVTQYF. For the CDR3, the DNA is TGTGCCAGCAGTGTGGAGGTTACGCAGTATTTT. The V gene is TRBV2, the J gene TRBJ2-3; maybe TRBD2 (5 bases). Germline V CDR1 and CDR2: SNHLY, FYNNEI. The V end was cut by 4 bases, the J end by 8 bases, with 7 bases between. The CDR3 runs 11 residues. The variable domain in full, completed from reference TRBV2 and TRBJ2-3, reads EPEVTQTPSHQVTQMGQEVILRCVPISNHLYFYWYRQILGQKVEFLVSFYNNEISEKSEIFDDQFSVERPDGSNFTLKIRSTKLEDSAMYFCASSVEVTQYFGPGTRLTVL.

The genes are TRBV7-2 and TRBJ2-2, with TRBD1 as a possible D gene (6 bases). The CDR3 extends over 14 amino acids. From germline, CDR1 is SGHTA and CDR2 FQGNSA. Trimming removed 3 bases from V and 4 bases from J, with 9 bases in between. DNA for the CDR3: TGTGCCAGCAGCTTCACCAGGGGCACCGGGGAGCTGTTTTTT. Its protein product is CASSFTRGTGELFF.

The J gene is TRBJ2-2, the V gene TRBV7-8; D is perhaps TRBD1 (6 bases). CDR3 size: 16 residues. The germline V gene encodes CDR1 SGHVS and CDR2 FQNEAQ. The V end lost 3 bases, the J end lost 6 bases, and 17 bases lay between the germline ends. CDR3 DNA: TGTGCCAGCAGCTTCTGGACAGTTACTATGGCCGGGGAGCTGTTTTTT. As protein: CASSFWTVTMAGELFF.

The V call is TRBV11-2, the J call TRBJ2-7, with 8 bases fitting TRBD1. Unmatched junction bases numbered 4, after V lost 0 bases and J lost 3 bases. Germline loops: CDR1 SGHAT, CDR2 FQNNGV. There are 15 residues in the CDR3. Written as DNA, the CDR3 is TGTGCCAGCAGCTTAGAGCAGGGGGCTTACTACGAGCAGTACTTC. This encodes CASSLEQGAYYEQYF.

This chain connects TRBV5-4 to TRBJ2-2; D is unclear. V gave up 2 bases and J gave up 0 bases, with 11 bases separating them. Germline V gene data show CDR1 as SGHNT and CDR2 as YYREEE (reference sequence). The CDR3 is made up of 16 amino acids. This CDR3 is CASSLQLSPNTGELFF. DNA of the CDR3: TGTGCCAGCAGCTTACAGCTGTCTCCGAACACCGGGGAGCTGTTTTTT.

The chain combines TRBV9 with TRBJ2-5, with 7 nucleotides matching TRBD1. This CDR3 has 14 residues. Losses at the gene ends were 0 bases for V and 3 bases for J; bases not matched to a gene: 2. The germline gives CDR1 SGDLS, CDR2 YYNGEE. CDR3 protein: CASSVATGEETQYF. The CDR3 nucleotides read TGTGCCAGCAGCGTAGCAACAGGGGAAGAGACCCAGTACTTC.

The chain is built from TRBV5-1 and TRBJ2-5, with a tentative D call TRBD2 (6 bases). Germline lookup yields CDR1 SGHRS and CDR2 YFSETQ. V was pared by 0 bases and J by 5 bases, with 14 bases between. CDR3 length: 15 amino acids. The CDR3 loop reads CASSLAGGIGETQYF. The CDR3 coding sequence is TGCGCCAGCAGCTTGGCCGGGGGAATTGGGGAGACCCAGTACTTC.

In its sample, this clone was seen a few times. The V call is TRBV9, the J call TRBJ2-7; 9 bases are shared with TRBD2. The germline gives CDR1 SGDLS, CDR2 YYNGEE. V lost 4 bases to trimming and J lost 3 bases; unmatched junction nucleotides: 8. The CDR3 totals 15 residues. CDR3 loop: CASSPRTSARYEQYF. Here the CDR3 DNA reads TGTGCCAGCAGCCCCAGGACTAGCGCCCGCTACGAGCAGTACTTC. Full variable domain (rest looked up from reference TRBV9 and TRBJ2-7): DSGVTQTPKHLITATGQRVTLRCSPRSGDLSVYWYQQSLDQGLQFLIQYYNGEERAKGNILERFSAQQFPDLHSELNLSSLELGDSALYFCASSPRTSARYEQYFGPGTRLTVT.

V is TRBV29-1 and J is TRBJ2-7, with a possible D match to TRBD1 (5 bases). The V end was cut by 4 bases, the J end by 2 bases, with 12 bases between. This CDR3 is 13 amino acids long. The V gene's germline CDR1 is SQVTM and CDR2 ANQGSEA. CDR3 amino acids: CSVGGQGAYEQYF. CDR3 sequence (DNA): TGCAGCGTTGGTGGCCAAGGGGCCTACGAGCAGTACTTC.

The genes are TRBV19 and TRBJ1-2; D is unclear. From germline, CDR1 is LNHDA and CDR2 SQIVND (reference sequence). This CDR3 comprises 12 residues. Trimming took 4 bases from V and 5 from J, leaving 8 bases between them. In DNA, the CDR3 is TGTGCCAGTAGTAACAGACGATATGGCTACACCTTC. Amino acid sequence: CASSNRRYGYTF. Full variable domain (rest looked up from reference TRBV19 and TRBJ1-2): DGGITQSPKYLFRKEGQNVTLSCEQNLNHDAMYWYRQDPGQGLRLIYYSQIVNDFQKGDIAEGYSVSREKKESFPLTVTSAQKNPTAFYLCASSNRRYGYTFGSGTRLTVV.

This clone came up a few times. V is TRBV7-6 and J is TRBJ2-7, with 7 bases aligning to TRBD1. Germline-derived CDR1 and CDR2 are SGHVS and FNYEAQ. With 3 bases clipped from V and 2 bases from J, the junction kept 4 bases outside the gene matches. This CDR3 spans 14 amino acids. CDR3 region: CASSLGQNPYEQYF. The CDR3 nucleotides are TGTGCCAGCAGCTTGGGACAGAACCCCTACGAGCAGTACTTC.

The V gene is TRBV7-8, the J gene TRBJ2-3; 9 bases line up with TRBD1. Germline V gives CDR1 SGHVS, CDR2 FQNEAQ. CDR3 size: 14 residues. The V gene end was trimmed by 8 bases and the J gene end by 3 bases; junction bases not matched to a gene: 6. DNA for the CDR3: TGTGCCAGCCTGGGGACAGGGCTGACAGATACGCAGTATTTT. It encodes CASLGTGLTDTQYF.

This chain links TRBV4-3 with TRBJ1-2, with 8 bases fitting TRBD1. With V trimmed by 3 bases and J by 8 bases, 5 bases remained unmatched. This CDR3 has 13 amino acids. CDR1 is LGHNA and CDR2 is YSLEER in the germline V gene. The CDR3: CASSHGTGGGYTF. The CDR3 bases are TGCGCCAGCAGCCACGGGACAGGAGGAGGCTACACCTTC.

The V call is TRBV7-9, the J call TRBJ1-4; possible D gene TRBD1, 6 bases. Germline lookup yields CDR1 SEHNR and CDR2 FQNEAQ (reference sequence). The CDR3 loop spans 15 amino acids. Trimming removed 5 bases from V and 3 bases from J, with 13 bases in between. The DNA for the CDR3 is TGTGCCAGCAGCCTATGGACAGCCTCTAATGAAAAACTGTTTTTT. Its protein is CASSLWTASNEKLFF.

V is TRBV2 and J is TRBJ1-6; D remains unclear. The germline V and J ends were trimmed by 8 bases and 13 bases, with 21 bases remaining between them. Germline V gene sequence: CDR1 SNHLY, CDR2 FYNNEI. The CDR3 totals 14 residues. The CDR3 reads CASGESQEVTPLHF. The CDR3 coding sequence is TGTGCCAGCGGAGAGTCCCAGGAGGTGACGCCCCTCCACTTT.